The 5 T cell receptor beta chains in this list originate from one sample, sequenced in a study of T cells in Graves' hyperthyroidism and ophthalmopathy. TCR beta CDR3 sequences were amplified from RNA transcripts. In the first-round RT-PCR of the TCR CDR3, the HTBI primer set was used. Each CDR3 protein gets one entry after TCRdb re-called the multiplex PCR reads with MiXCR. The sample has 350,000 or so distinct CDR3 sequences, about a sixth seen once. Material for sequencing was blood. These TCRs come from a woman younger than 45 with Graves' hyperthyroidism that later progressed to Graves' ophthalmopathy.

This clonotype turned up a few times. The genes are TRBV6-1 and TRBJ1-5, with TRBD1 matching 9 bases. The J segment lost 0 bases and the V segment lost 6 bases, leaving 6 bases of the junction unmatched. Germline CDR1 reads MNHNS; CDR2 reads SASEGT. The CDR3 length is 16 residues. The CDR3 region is CASRRTGDNSNQPQHF. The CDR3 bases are TGTGCCAGCAGAAGGACAGGGGACAATAGCAATCAGCCCCAGCATTTT.

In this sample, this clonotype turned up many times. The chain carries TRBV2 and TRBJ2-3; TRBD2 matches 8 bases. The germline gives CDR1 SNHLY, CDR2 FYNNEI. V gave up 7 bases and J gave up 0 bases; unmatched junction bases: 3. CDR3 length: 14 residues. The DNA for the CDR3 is TGTGCCAGCACCCGGGGGGGAAGCACAGATACGCAGTATTTT. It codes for CASTRGGSTDTQYF.

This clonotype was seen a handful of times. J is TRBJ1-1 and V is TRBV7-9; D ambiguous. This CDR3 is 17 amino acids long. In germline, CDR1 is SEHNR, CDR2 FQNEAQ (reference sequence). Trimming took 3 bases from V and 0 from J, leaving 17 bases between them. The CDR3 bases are TGTGCCAGCAGCTTGTGGGAGATGGGGAAGATGAACACTGAAGCTTTCTTT. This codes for CASSLWEMGKMNTEAFF.

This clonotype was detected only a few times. The CDR3 bases are TGTGCCAGCAGGTCCCTATTAGGCCAAACCTACAATGAGCAGTTCTTC. Amino acids: CASRSLLGQTYNEQFF. J is TRBJ2-1 and V is TRBV7-9; D gene uncertain. Deletions cut 6 bases from V and 2 bases from J, with 17 bases between. Germline values: CDR1 SEHNR, CDR2 FQNEAQ (reference sequence). CDR3 length: 16 residues.

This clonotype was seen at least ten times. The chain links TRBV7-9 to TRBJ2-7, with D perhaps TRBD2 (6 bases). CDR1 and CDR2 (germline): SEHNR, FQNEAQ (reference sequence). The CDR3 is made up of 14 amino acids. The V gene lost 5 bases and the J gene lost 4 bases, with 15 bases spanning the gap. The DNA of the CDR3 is TGTGCCAGCAGCCCGGGACTCCCCAAATACGAGCAGTACTTC. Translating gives CASSPGLPKYEQYF. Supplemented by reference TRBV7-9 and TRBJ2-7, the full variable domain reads DTGVSQNPRHKITKRGQNVTFRCDPISEHNRLYWYRQTLGQGPEFLTYFQNEAQLEKSRLLSDRFSAERPKGSFSTLEIQRTEQGDSAMYLCASSPGLPKYEQYFGPGTRLTVT.